Listed below are T cell receptor beta chains from one sample, sequenced in a study of blood T cell repertoires in COVID-19. The data were produced by immunoSEQ multiplex PCR, yet TCRdb's version contains in-frame clones alone and is incomplete. Found here are a few hundred thousand clones, over 80% of them singletons; the top ten hold 5% to 6%. Sample: PBMCs or T cells enriched from blood (not recorded which). Receptors originate from a woman between 45 and 60 years old who had recovered from COVID-19. The CDR3 runs from the conserved cysteine through the conserved F or W. D genes are given only for firm matches. Some rows mark clone size as missing; the rest say once, few, many or name a class of expanded clone.

cdr3_aa cdr3_nt clone_size d_call j_call v_call
CASSSGQGGQETQYF TGTGCCAGCAGCTCCGGACAGGGTGGGCAAGAGACCCAGTACTTC . TRBD1 TRBJ2-5 TRBV7-9
CASSLASAETQYF TGTGCCAGCAGCTTGGCATCCGCGGAGACCCAGTACTTC . . TRBJ2-5 TRBV5-6
CTSSQGTDYGYTF TGCACCAGCAGCCAAGGGACAGACTATGGCTACACCTTC . . TRBJ1-2 TRBV1
CASSSEPGQITSTDTQYF TGTGCCAGCAGCTCGGAACCGGGACAAATAACGAGCACAGATACGCAGTATTTT . . TRBJ2-3 TRBV7-3
CASRSTGAGTEAFF TGTGCCAGCAGGTCGACAGGGGCGGGCACTGAAGCTTTCTTT . TRBD1 TRBJ1-1 TRBV6-5
CASSLSSGGVQETQYF TGTGCCAGCAGTCTATCTAGCGGGGGGGTCCAAGAGACCCAGTACTTC . TRBD2 TRBJ2-5 TRBV6-2/TRBV6-3
CASSSWVGGEQFF TGTGCCAGCAGCTCTTGGGTAGGGGGCGAGCAGTTCTTC few TRBD1 TRBJ2-1 TRBV5-4
CASGGRPMNTGELFF TGTGCCTCAGGCGGGAGGCCTATGAACACCGGGGAGCTGTTTTTT . TRBD2 TRBJ2-2 TRBV19
CASSLSGGQETQYF TGTGCCAGCAGTCTTAGCGGAGGTCAAGAGACCCAGTACTTC . . TRBJ2-5 TRBV2
CASSLSSDTEAFF TGTGCCAGCAGCTTATCTTCGGACACTGAAGCTTTCTTT . . TRBJ1-1 TRBV7-3
CASSERQGGSYEQFF TGTGCCAGCAGTGAACGGCAGGGAGGGTCGTATGAGCAGTTCTTC . TRBD2 TRBJ2-1 TRBV2
CASSPLNVIGNTGELFF TGTGCCAGCAGCCCACTCAATGTGATTGGGAACACCGGGGAGCTGTTTTTT . . TRBJ2-2 TRBV7-9